This paragraph reports one T cell receptor (beta chain). The record originates from a study of control samples from healthy donors and cancer patients. Repertoires were generated with immunoSEQ multiplex PCR, while TCRdb's copy carries only in-frame clones and drops some. The sample has just over 150,000 clones; nearly 95% are singletons. The sample was blood. This clonotype was obtained from a middle-aged man in good health.

CDR3 nucleotide sequence: TGCGCCAGCAGCAGGGACAGTTTCTCCTACGAGCAGTACTTC. This sequence encodes CASSRDSFSYEQYF. The rearrangement uses TRBV5-1 and TRBJ2-7; 7 bases are shared with TRBD1. The CDR3 consists of 14 residues. V shed 4 bases and J 0 bases; nucleotides not matched to a gene: 4. Germline assignment: CDR1 SGHRS and CDR2 YFSETQ.